This entry describes one T cell receptor (beta chain). This clonotype was counted many times. Its antigen is still unknown. No much larger clone exists at a distance of one base, and base qualities are not known. The library was made by 5' RACE. The instrument given in TCRdb is Illumina HiSeq 2000. Template switching added a universal primer binding site, and the final cDNA carried a unique molecular identifier that allowed TCR cDNA molecules to be counted accurately. Specific primers in the conserved constant-segment region were used to synthesize first-strand cDNA for the TCR alpha and beta chains. To control for contamination, every cDNA library carried two barcodes: a SMART-Mk sample barcode plus Illumina barcodes. TruSeq adapter sequences along with Illumina sample barcodes were introduced in two successive PCR steps. The TCR alpha and beta cDNA libraries were sequenced on the Illumina HiSeq platform using custom primers. In the original analysis: Raw reads were processed with MiGEC to extract unique molecular identifiers, and MiXCR was used to determine CDR3 positions. For each individual, recombination models were inferred using an EM algorithm with the repgenHMM and IGoR tools. The analysis of shared clonotypes was done with the tcR package in R, with sharing normalized by the product of cloneset sizes. To study raw recombination without the effects of thymic and clonal selection, out-of-frame nonproductive sequences were analyzed. Through fastp at Q25 and MiXCR, TCRdb rebuilt clones from the public reads, retaining in-frame beta chains. CDR3 protein sequences are deduplicated, and each keeps its most common genes and DNA. The V and J calls and clone size come from TCRdb's table, not from the authors' own analysis. The sample yields about 150,000 distinct CDR3 sequences; under 4.5% were counted once. Of the sample, around 8% falls within the top ten clones.

Every donor in the study was a healthy Caucasian. Miltenyi CD45RO+ enrichment and human naive T-cell isolation kits were used to isolate memory (CD45RO+) and naive T cells from PBMC. Sequences DFQATT (CDR1) and SNEGSKA (CDR2) are obtained from the germline V gene (reference sequence). The germline V end is reduced by 3 bases and the J end by 7 bases; junction bases left unmatched: 9. Taken from cysteine to phenylalanine, the CDR3 has 14 residues. The CDR3 DNA has 42 bases and is translated from base 1. These data are taken from a study of identical twins (dated by TCRdb to 2016 to 2017). About the study as a whole: To test whether fetal clonotypes persist, this study deep-sequenced TCR alpha and beta repertoires from monozygotic twins, from unrelated adults of various ages, and from cord blood. To rule out contamination, the twin experiments were replicated at different times with different library preparation protocols.

The paper as a whole reports these results and caveats: In monozygotic twins, recombination models systematically underestimated out-of-frame TCR alpha sharing, but the models matched the sharing seen between unrelated individuals. Compared with coincidental sharing between unrelated individuals, out-of-frame TCR alpha sequences shared between twins had an excess of sequences with low generation probability. Invariant T cells such as MAIT and iNKT could partly confound zero-insertion analyses, though diverse VJ usage argued against this for most clonotypes. Abundant cord blood beta clonotypes had fewer insertions, young adult naive repertoires showed a similar but weaker trend, and memory repertoires showed no such trend. A weaker excess of twin sharing was found in beta out-of-frame sequences because the signal-to-noise ratio was lowered by fewer shared sequences. Because the same donors could not be followed over many years, the conclusions depended on cross-sectional statistical analysis.

Sample: memory T cells sorted from blood. Per the publication, the cell subset or site label means: CD45RO+ enriched T cells. The chain is made from TRBV20-1 and TRBJ2-1, and 7 junction bases match TRBD2. The receptor was derived from a man in his late teens or twenties in good health. The CDR3 loop reads CSARRLAVRNEQFF. The nucleotide sequence reads as follows: TGCAGTGCTAGGCGTCTAGCGGTGAGGAATGAGCAGTTCTTC.